These 23 T cell receptor beta chains originate from one sample sequenced in a study of T cells in women clearing cervical HPV infection. Generated by immunoSEQ multiplex PCR, the TCRdb table keeps only in-frame clones and is missing some. The specimen's table records about 23,000 clones. Sequencing was performed on blood buffy coat. These receptor sequences come from a woman between 18 and 75 years old with a cervical HPV16 infection that either progressed to CIN3+ or cleared (not recorded which).

Comment on this clone: A junction boundary mismatches the germline segment, possibly from a read error. The sequence runs out 3 residues before the end of the CDR3; the remainder is reconstructed from the germline J gene. V and J are TRBV7-7 and TRBJ2-1, with unresolved D. Germline CDR1 SSHAT, CDR2 FNYEAQ (reference sequence). This CDR3 has 14 amino acids. The CDR3 DNA, read in part, is TGTGCTAGCAGCTTGTTCTTAGGGTACAATGAG. As protein: CASSLFLGYNE. The CDR3, in full, reads CASSLFLGYNEQFF.

On this clone itself: With the read ending 3 residues before the CDR3 end, the germline J gene is used to fill in that end. The rearrangement links TRBV7-2 to TRBJ2-7; 7 nucleotides line up with TRBD1. The V gene's germline CDR1 is SGHTA and CDR2 FQGNSA. With V trimmed by 1 base and J by 4 bases, 7 bases remained unmatched. The CDR3 spans 15 residues. The DNA read from the CDR3 is TGTGCCAGCAGCTTAGTCGAGGGCAGGGGGTACGAG. It encodes CASSLVEGRGYE. The CDR3, in full, reads CASSLVEGRGYEQYF.

About this clone: The read halts 3 residues ahead of the CDR3 end, with the missing end drawn from the germline J gene. The chain joins TRBV19 to TRBJ2-2; tentatively, D is TRBD1 (5 bases). The CDR3 contains 13 residues. Per germline, CDR1 LNHDA and CDR2 SQIVND (reference sequence). V was clipped by 7 bases and J by 6 bases, with 12 bases between them. CDR3 protein: CASTSGWAGELFF. CDR3 bases read: TGTGCCAGTACGTCAGGGTGGGCCGGGGAG.

Comment on this clone: The CDR3 end is not reached by the read, which stops 3 residues before it; the germline J gene fills it in. This rearrangement joins TRBV19 to TRBJ2-7; perhaps TRBD2 as D (5 bases). The germline V gene encodes CDR1 LNHDA and CDR2 SQIVND (reference sequence). The CDR3 runs to 17 residues. V lost 3 bases, J lost 0 bases, and 18 bases lay in between. The sequenced part of the CDR3 DNA is TGTGCCAGTAGTATTGATGGGTCGGCGGGTCGCTCCTACGAG. Translated: CASSIDGSAGRSYE. In full, the CDR3 reads CASSIDGSAGRSYEQYF.

On this clone: The CDR3 end lies 3 residues beyond the end of the read and is filled in from the germline J gene. The chain combines TRBV5-1 with TRBJ1-1; 9 bases align to TRBD1. Germline CDR1 and CDR2: SGHRS and YFSETQ. With 7 bases clipped from V and 2 bases from J, the junction kept 12 bases outside the gene matches. This CDR3 is built from 16 residues. The sequenced CDR3 bases are TGCGCCAGCCGCGTGGGACAGGGCCTCCAAAACACTGAA. Protein product: CASRVGQGLQNTE. The whole CDR3 sequence reads CASRVGQGLQNTEAFF.

The CDR3 loop reads CASSLDRPEEGYTF. Incomplete CDR3 DNA: TGCGCCAGCAGCTTGGACAGGCCGGAGGAGGGC. The V and J genes are TRBV5-1 and TRBJ1-2; weak D call: TRBD1 (5 bases). Sequencing ends 3 residues short of the CDR3 end; the germline J gene provides the rest. Germline CDR1 is SGHRS and CDR2 is YFSETQ. The CDR3 loop spans 14 amino acids. The whole variable domain, filled in from reference TRBV5-1 and TRBJ1-2, reads KAGVTQTPRYLIKTRGQQVTLSCSPISGHRSVSWYQQTPGQGLQFLFEYFSETQRNKGNFPGRFSGRQFSNSRSEMNVSTLELGDSALYLCASSLDRPEEGYTFGSGTRLTVV.

As concerns this clone: The read halts 3 residues ahead of the CDR3 end, with the missing end drawn from the germline J gene. The V call is TRBV5-1, the J call TRBJ1-2; TRBD1 matches 9 bases. J lost 0 bases, V lost 3 bases, and 9 bases had no gene match. Germline CDR1 SGHRS, CDR2 YFSETQ. The CDR3 spans 17 residues. CDR3 bases read: TGCGCCAGCAGCTCGGGACAGGGCGCTGCTTCTAACTATGGC. It specifies CASSSGQGAASNYG. The entire CDR3 is CASSSGQGAASNYGYTF.

With regard to this clone: With the read ending 3 residues before the CDR3 end, the germline J gene is used to fill in that end. The rearrangement uses TRBV7-9 and TRBJ1-1, with D uncertain. V lost 4 bases to trimming and J lost 4 bases, with 10 bases between them. CDR3 length: 13 residues. The germline CDR1 and CDR2 sequences are SEHNR and FQNEAQ (reference sequence). CDR3 DNA (partial): TGTGCCAGCAGCTCGAACGGGTTCACTGAA. Residues: CASSSNGFTE. The complete CDR3 reads CASSSNGFTEAFF.

On this clone itself: One junction end does not reproduce the germline sequence, and a read error may be involved. The CDR3 end is not reached by the read, which stops 3 residues before it; the germline J gene fills it in. The chain carries TRBV7-7 and TRBJ2-7, with D possibly TRBD1 on 5 matching bases. Germline V gene sequence: CDR1 SSHAT, CDR2 FNYEAQ (reference sequence). This CDR3 has 13 amino acids. The CDR3 loop is CASSPTGTYEQYF. The covered CDR3 bases are TGTGCTAGCAGCCCTACAGGTACCTACGAG.

Regarding this clone: Read coverage stops 3 residues before the CDR3 terminus; the germline J gene supplies the remainder. J is TRBJ2-4 and V is TRBV7-9, with TRBD1 identical over 8 bases. Germline-derived CDR1 and CDR2 are SEHNR and FQNEAQ (reference sequence). There are 15 residues in the CDR3. The CDR3 sequence is CASSPSGQAVYGQYF. CDR3 DNA, as far as it was read: TGTGCCAGCAGCCCCTCGGGACAGGCCGTATATGGT. The full variable domain, completed using reference TRBV7-9 and TRBJ2-4, is DTGVSQNPRHKITKRGQNVTFRCDPISEHNRLYWYRQTLGQGPEFLTYFQNEAQLEKSRLLSDRFSAERPKGSFSTLEIQRTEQGDSAMYLCASSPSGQAVYGQYFGAGTRLSVL.

As regards this clone: The DNA ends 3 residues before the CDR3 does, and the rest of the CDR3 is filled in from the germline J gene. The chain couples TRBV12-3 or TRBV12-4 to TRBJ2-3; D unclear. Trimming pared 6 bases from V and 0 bases from J, leaving 7 bases between. The CDR3 length is 13 residues. CDR3 residues: CASSQTSTDTQYF. CDR3 DNA, as far as it was read: TGTGCCAGCAGCCAGACTAGCACAGATACG.

Note on this clone: The CDR3 is cut off 3 residues early in the read; its end comes from the germline J gene. J is TRBJ2-3 and V is TRBV11-2; D remains ambiguous. The germline V and J ends were trimmed by 8 bases and 1 base, with 10 bases remaining between them. Germline CDR1 is SGHAT and CDR2 is FQNNGV. The length of the CDR3 is 13 residues. CDR3 loop: CASVFAGTDTQYF. The part of the CDR3 DNA that was read is TGTGCCAGCGTGTTTGCGGGCACAGATACG.

Comment on this clone: The read halts 3 residues ahead of the CDR3 end, with the missing end drawn from the germline J gene. This sequence joins TRBV5-4 and TRBJ1-1; D is undetermined. Germline V gives CDR1 SGHNT, CDR2 YYREEE (reference sequence). Trimming removed 0 bases from V and 4 bases from J, with 7 bases in between. The CDR3 covers 13 residues. CDR3 DNA, as far as it was read: TGTGCCAGCAGCTTGGAATCTACCACTGAA. This encodes CASSLESTTE. Given in full, the CDR3 is CASSLESTTEAFF.

Worth noting for this clone: The sequence runs out 3 residues before the end of the CDR3; the remainder is reconstructed from the germline J gene. The chain employs TRBV12-3 or TRBV12-4 and TRBJ1-1, with TRBD1 as a possible D gene (6 bases). The length of the CDR3 is 16 residues. The CDR3 loop is CASSLDGYVQRQGAFF. The part of the CDR3 DNA that was read is TGTGCCAGCAGTTTAGATGGGTATGTCCAGAGGCAGGGG.

Comments on this clone: The sequenced fragment ends 3 residues before the CDR3 boundary, so the rest is inferred from the germline J gene. The rearrangement links TRBV20-1 to TRBJ1-3, with a possible D match to TRBD1 (5 bases). The CDR3 has 16 amino acids. V dropped 1 base and J dropped 0 bases, with 13 bases sitting between them. The germline CDR1 and CDR2 sequences are DFQATT and SNEGSKA (reference sequence). The CDR3 reads CSARGLSGNSGNTIYF. Incomplete CDR3 DNA: TGCAGTGCTAGAGGCCTATCAGGGAACTCTGGAAACACC.

Notes on this clone: The read halts 3 residues ahead of the CDR3 end, with the missing end drawn from the germline J gene. V is TRBV18 and J is TRBJ1-1, with D unclear. The V and J ends lost 3 bases and 0 bases respectively, with 17 bases between them. Germline values: CDR1 KGHSH, CDR2 LQKENI. This CDR3 comprises 17 residues. The CDR3 sequence: CASSPTRLTNMNTEAFF. The covered CDR3 bases are TGTGCCAGCTCACCCACACGACTGACTAACATGAACACTGAA.

Comments on this clone: The read ends 3 residues before the CDR3 terminus; that terminus is restored from the germline J gene. This chain joins TRBV7-3 and TRBJ1-4; D is possibly TRBD1 (6 bases). V was shortened by 6 bases and J by 5 bases, with 25 bases between the two germline ends. CDR1 and CDR2 from the germline V gene are SGHTA and FQGTGA. This CDR3 has 18 amino acids. The covered CDR3 bases are TGTGCCAGCAGATTGCAGTTCGGGATGGGGGACAAAAATGAAAAA. Protein product: CASRLQFGMGDKNEK. The whole CDR3 is CASRLQFGMGDKNEKLFF. Together with reference TRBV7-3 and TRBJ1-4, the CDR3 gives the full variable domain: GAGVSQTPSNKVTEKGKYVELRCDPISGHTALYWYRQSLGQGPEFLIYFQGTGAADDSGLPNDRFFAVRPEGSVSTLKIQRTERGDSAVYLCASRLQFGMGDKNEKLFFGSGTQLSVL.

Concerning this clone: The read ends 3 residues before the CDR3 terminus; that terminus is restored from the germline J gene. J is TRBJ2-5 and V is TRBV6-1; D might be TRBD1 (6 bases). CDR3 length: 16 residues. The germline V and J ends were trimmed by 1 base and 1 base, with 13 bases remaining between them. CDR1 is MNHNS, CDR2 SASEGT, per germline. This CDR3 is CASSEGTVEIQETQYF. The part of the CDR3 DNA that was read is TGTGCCAGCAGTGAAGGGACAGTTGAGATCCAAGAGACC.

In the case of this clone: The read stops 3 residues short of the end of the CDR3; the missing end is completed from the germline J gene. This sequence joins TRBV14 and TRBJ2-1; the match to TRBD2 covers 9 bases. The junction had 9 bases not matched to a gene; V was cut back by 0 bases and J by 9 bases. The germline gives CDR1 SGHDN, CDR2 FVKESK. The length of the CDR3 is 16 residues. The part of the CDR3 DNA that was read is TGTGCCAGCAGCCAAGATCTGGCGGGGGGGCATAGTGAG. This gives the protein CASSQDLAGGHSE. The whole CDR3 sequence is CASSQDLAGGHSEQFF.

A word on this clone: The read terminates 3 residues before the CDR3 end, so the remaining end is supplied by the germline J gene. The chain recombines TRBV20-1 with TRBJ2-7; 7 nucleotides agree with TRBD1. The CDR3 is made up of 14 amino acids. Per germline, CDR1 DFQATT and CDR2 SNEGSKA (reference sequence). V shed 7 bases, J shed 4 bases, and the junction held 13 bases outside the gene matches. The CDR3 DNA, read in part, is TGCAGTGTTCGACCGACAGGGTTTGAATACGAG. Translating it yields CSVRPTGFEYE. The complete CDR3 protein is CSVRPTGFEYEQYF.

About this clone itself: The CDR3 is cut off 3 residues early in the read; its end comes from the germline J gene. The chain joins TRBV20-1 to TRBJ2-3; 16 bases match TRBD2. There are 17 residues in the CDR3. CDR1 and CDR2 from the germline V gene are DFQATT and SNEGSKA (reference sequence). The sequenced CDR3 bases are TGCAGTGCTAGAGAACAAAGGGGACTAGCGGGAGGGAGTTCG. It yields the protein CSAREQRGLAGGSS. The CDR3 reads in full as CSAREQRGLAGGSSQYF.

Notes on this clone: The read ends 3 residues early relative to the CDR3; the germline J gene fills the gap. This chain uses TRBV30 with TRBJ2-5; 11 bases agree with TRBD2. V lost 3 bases and J lost 1; bases outside the gene matches: 7. Germline V lookup: CDR1 GTSNPN, CDR2 SVGIG (reference sequence). The CDR3 contains 16 residues. CDR3 sequence reads: CAWSVTGTSGQETQYF. The covered CDR3 bases are TGTGCCTGGAGCGTAACCGGGACTAGCGGCCAAGAGACC.

With respect to this clone: The CDR3 extends 3 residues past the end of the read, so its final part is completed from the germline J gene. The chain recombines TRBV10-1 with TRBJ2-7; 8 positions agree with TRBD2. Germline-derived CDR1 and CDR2 are WNHNN and SYGVQD (reference sequence). The CDR3 runs 18 residues. Germline trimming cut 3 bases from V and 2 bases from J; bases unmatched to any gene: 15. CDR3 sequence reads: CASSDIASTSETAYEQYF. CDR3 DNA (partial): TGCGCCAGCAGTGATATTGCATCGACTAGCGAAACAGCCTACGAG.